These T cell receptor beta chains were read from a single sample in a study of technical replicates of blood from a few donors. Sequenced by immunoSEQ multiplex PCR; TCRdb stores in-frame clones only, minus some. Among tens of thousands of clones listed, over 85% were seen once. The sample consisted of T cells isolated from PBMCs. The receptors derive from a human donor in good health. CDR3s include the opening cysteine and the closing phenylalanine or tryptophan. D genes are given only for firm matches. Only part of the rows carry a size: once, few, many, or a class if the clone is expanded.

D	V	size	J	CDR3	DNA
NA	TRBV6-1	once	TRBJ1-2	CASSEPREVGYTF	TGTGCCAGCAGTGAACCGAGAGAAGTTGGCTACACCTTC
NA	TRBV4-3	NA	TRBJ1-3	CASSQLTGISGNTIYF	TGCGCCAGCAGCCAACTCACAGGGATTTCTGGAAACACCATATATTTT
TRBD1	TRBV7-9	NA	TRBJ2-7	CASSFRQGPYEQYF	TGTGCCAGCAGCTTCAGACAGGGTCCCTACGAGCAGTACTTC
NA	TRBV11-3	NA	TRBJ2-3	CASSLGGLTDTQYF	TGTGCCAGCAGCTTAGGGGGACTTACAGATACGCAGTATTTT
TRBD2	TRBV30	NA	TRBJ2-1	CAWCWGRAGNEQFF	TGTGCCTGGTGCTGGGGGAGGGCCGGGAATGAGCAGTTCTTC
NA	TRBV7-9	NA	TRBJ2-5	CASSLEDLEQETQYF	TGTGCCAGCAGCTTAGAAGACCTAGAACAAGAGACCCAGTACTTC
NA	TRBV28	NA	TRBJ1-1	CASSSYQWTVNPEAFF	TGTGCCAGCAGTTCCTATCAATGGACAGTCAACCCTGAAGCTTTCTTT
TRBD2	TRBV30	NA	TRBJ2-1	CAWTFSGRPYNEQFF	TGTGCCTGGACCTTTAGCGGGAGGCCCTACAATGAGCAGTTCTTC
TRBD1	TRBV5-1	NA	TRBJ2-7	CASHLQGAYEQYF	TGCGCCAGCCACCTACAGGGGGCATACGAGCAGTACTTC
TRBD1	TRBV2	NA	TRBJ2-2	CASSERDRGMTGELFF	TGTGCCAGCAGCGAGAGGGACAGGGGGATGACCGGGGAGCTGTTTTTT